The 25 T cell receptor beta chains below were found in one sample sequenced in a study of blood T cells in healthy people across ages. It was with a sample-barcoded 5' primer and a J-beta primer mix that a second PCR of roughly 6 to 12 cycles was run. TCRdb itself ran the 5' RACE reads through MiXCR, one entry per CDR3 protein. This sample has roughly 860,000 distinct CDR3 sequences; 60% to 80% occur once, and the top ten carry about a quarter. The specimen was blood. The receptors derive from a young man in good health.

This clonotype was seen just once. The chain couples TRBV5-5 to TRBJ2-1; tentatively, D is TRBD1 (6 bases). This CDR3 region has 16 residues. V lost 3 bases and J lost 4, with 17 bases in between. The germline CDR1 and CDR2 sequences are SGHKS and YYEKEE (reference sequence). The CDR3 loop reads CASSSSGATIYNEQFF. The CDR3 region has the DNA TGTGCCAGCAGCTCCTCAGGGGCCACAATTTACAATGAGCAGTTCTTC.

The chain carries TRBV12-3 or TRBV12-4 and TRBJ2-4; D not resolved. The CDR3 covers 16 residues. Trimming removed 3 bases from V and 0 bases from J, with 12 bases in between. In DNA, the CDR3 is TGTGCCAGCAGTTTCCGAGACACCTTAGCCAAAAACATTCAGTACTTC. It encodes CASSFRDTLAKNIQYF.

V gene TRBV7-2 combines with J gene TRBJ1-6, with a possible D match to TRBD1 (5 bases). From germline, CDR1 is SGHTA and CDR2 FQGNSA. The CDR3 consists of 15 residues. The V end lost 6 bases, the J end lost 10 bases, and 19 bases lay between the germline ends. CDR3 in amino acids: CASRPPGRGGSPLHF. For the CDR3, the DNA is TGTGCCAGCAGGCCCCCCGGGCGTGGGGGGTCACCCCTCCACTTT.

This rearrangement joins TRBV20-1 to TRBJ2-3, with 11 positions matching TRBD2. Germline V lookup: CDR1 DFQATT, CDR2 SNEGSKA (reference sequence). The CDR3 length is 14 residues. CDR3 region: CRVLAGAQEGTQYF. CDR3 in DNA: TGCAGGGTACTAGCGGGGGCCCAAGAAGGTACGCAGTATTTT.

The chain recombines TRBV18 with TRBJ2-4; 7 bases are a match to TRBD1. The V and J ends lost 3 bases and 13 bases, in that order; junction bases with no gene match: 9. Germline V lookup: CDR1 KGHSH, CDR2 LQKENI. The CDR3 loop spans 13 amino acids. Written as DNA, the CDR3 is TGTGCCAGCTCACCCCAGGGGGTTCAAGAGCAGTACTTC. Protein: CASSPQGVQEQYF. Complete variable domain (other parts from reference TRBV18 and TRBJ2-4): NAGVMQNPRHLVRRRGQEARLRCSPMKGHSHVYWYRQLPEEGLKFMVYLQKENIIDESGMPKERFSAEFPKEGPSILRIQQVVRGDSAAYFCASSPQGVQEQYFGAGTRLSVL.

CDR3 residues: CASSQEGPADGGYTF. DNA for the CDR3: TGTGCCAGCAGCCAAGAAGGACCAGCGGACGGTGGCTACACCTTC. V is TRBV3-1 and J is TRBJ1-2; no clear D. The CDR3 runs to 15 residues. V lost 0 bases and J 7 bases, leaving 15 bases between the germline ends. Germline CDR1 is LGHDT and CDR2 is YNNKEL (reference sequence).

This chain joins TRBV6-2 or TRBV6-3 and TRBJ2-7; TRBD1 might be the D (6 bases). The germline V gene encodes CDR1 MNHEY and CDR2 SVGEGT. Trimming removed 2 bases at V and 3 bases at J, with 17 bases between. The length of the CDR3 is 16 residues. CDR3 protein: CASSYPTGTLFYEQYF. CDR3 bases: TGTGCCAGCAGTTACCCGACCGGGACATTATTCTACGAGCAGTACTTC.

This rearrangement joins TRBV12-3 or TRBV12-4 to TRBJ1-1; D not resolved. The V end was cut by 3 bases, the J end by 2 bases, with 13 bases between. This CDR3 contains 15 residues. The CDR3 coding sequence is TGTGCCAGCAGTTTTGGTGCGCCTATAAACACTGAAGCTTTCTTT. Its translation: CASSFGAPINTEAFF.

The rearrangement links TRBV12-3 or TRBV12-4 to TRBJ2-6, with D possibly matching TRBD1 (6 bases). V was cut by 5 bases and J by 0 bases, with 14 bases left in between. The CDR3 has 17 residues. CDR3 sequence (DNA): TGTGCCAGCAGTCCGGGACACATATCCTCTGGGGCCAACGTCCTGACTTTC. Translation gives CASSPGHISSGANVLTF.

This rearrangement joins TRBV5-1 to TRBJ2-1; D gene ambiguous. Germline V gene data show CDR1 as SGHRS and CDR2 as YFSETQ. The CDR3 runs to 12 residues. The ends were cut back, 1 base at V and 10 bases at J, with 9 bases in the middle. In nucleotides, the CDR3 is TGCGCCAGCAGCTTGAAGCTAGAAGAGCAGTTCTTC. This translates into CASSLKLEEQFF.

This chain connects TRBV14 to TRBJ2-1; a weak D match, TRBD2 (5 bases). V lost 4 bases and J 10 bases, leaving 14 bases between the germline ends. This CDR3 contains 13 residues. Germline V gene lookup returns CDR1 SGHDN and CDR2 FVKESK. This CDR3 is CASSPSGNIEQFF. The CDR3 DNA reads as TGTGCCAGCAGCCCATCCGGGAACATAGAGCAGTTCTTC.

This clonotype came up a few times. The V and J genes are TRBV29-1 and TRBJ1-4; D possibly corresponds to TRBD1 (5 bases). The germline CDR1 and CDR2 sequences are SQVTM and ANQGSEA. Trimming pared 5 bases from V and 3 bases from J, leaving 7 bases between. The CDR3 sequence is 12 residues long. The CDR3 is CSVLGANEKLFF. The CDR3 nucleotides read TGCAGCGTTTTAGGGGCTAATGAAAAACTGTTTTTT.

This clonotype was seen only a few times. The chain couples TRBV4-2 to TRBJ2-3, with 7 bases lining up with TRBD2. Trimming removed 0 bases from V and 5 bases from J; junction bases left unmatched: 8. In germline, CDR1 is LGHNA, CDR2 YNFKEQ. This CDR3 comprises 16 residues. The CDR3 DNA reads as TGTGCCAGCAGCCAAGATCTGGCTAGCGGAGGAGATACGCAGTATTTT. Protein product: CASSQDLASGGDTQYF.

This chain joins TRBV7-3 and TRBJ2-7; 9 bases agree with TRBD1. Germline assignment: CDR1 SGHTA and CDR2 FQGTGA. This CDR3 is 14 amino acids long. J gave up 7 bases and V 5 bases, and 9 bases lay outside the gene matches. CDR3 in amino acids: CASSPGTGYREQYF. CDR3 nucleotides: TGTGCCAGCAGCCCCGGGACAGGGTATAGGGAGCAGTACTTC.

CDR3 sequence reads: CASSQFSGGSSTDTQYF. DNA for the CDR3: TGCGCCAGCAGCCAATTCTCCGGGGGATCTAGCACAGATACGCAGTATTTT. The J gene is TRBJ2-3, the V gene TRBV4-3; weak D call: TRBD2 (6 bases). From germline, CDR1 is LGHNA and CDR2 YSLEER. Trimming cost V 2 bases and J 0 bases, with 15 bases left between them. CDR3 length equals 17 residues.

V gene TRBV7-9 combines with J gene TRBJ1-2; maybe TRBD1 (5 bases). The CDR3 is 14 residues long. Per germline, CDR1 SEHNR and CDR2 FQNEAQ (reference sequence). Trimming removed 2 bases from V and 8 bases from J, with 15 bases in between. The chain's CDR3 is CASSLREGQEGYTF. As DNA, the CDR3 is TGTGCCAGCAGCTTAAGGGAGGGGCAAGAGGGCTACACCTTC.

This clonotype has more than one count but fewer than ten. V and J are TRBV7-2 and TRBJ1-5; D ambiguous. The germline CDR1 and CDR2 sequences are SGHTA and FQGNSA. The CDR3 is 13 amino acids. V was shortened by 4 bases and J by 7 bases, with 11 bases between the two germline ends. CDR3 amino acids: CASSSQERQPQHF. The CDR3 bases are TGTGCCAGCAGCTCCCAGGAGAGGCAGCCCCAGCATTTT.

CDR3 sequence (DNA): TGTGCCAGCACCCCTTTTAGCGGGGGTAAAGACGAGCAGTACTTC. It yields the protein CASTPFSGGKDEQYF. The rearrangement uses TRBV28 and TRBJ2-7, with 9 bases matching TRBD2. Looked up from germline, CDR1 is MDHEN and CDR2 is SYDVKM. V trimming: 7 bases; J trimming: 5 bases; junction bases outside the gene matches: 12. The CDR3 has 15 residues.

This clonotype was seen more than once but under ten times. The rearrangement uses TRBV28 and TRBJ2-7; D not resolved. This CDR3 comprises 13 residues. Trimming pared 3 bases from V and 2 bases from J, leaving 8 bases between. Looked up from germline, CDR1 is MDHEN and CDR2 is SYDVKM. The CDR3: CASSFQRTYEQYF. The CDR3 region has the DNA TGTGCCAGCAGTTTTCAAAGGACCTACGAGCAGTACTTC.

This clonotype appeared a few times. The gene calls are TRBV20-1 and TRBJ2-7; weak D call: TRBD1 (5 bases). The CDR3 has 13 amino acids. Germline V gene data show CDR1 as DFQATT and CDR2 as SNEGSKA (reference sequence). The V end was cut by 5 bases, the J end by 2 bases, with 13 bases between. The CDR3 DNA follows: TGCAGTGCTCAGCCCCAGGGCCCCTACGAGCAGTACTTC. Its protein is CSAQPQGPYEQYF.

The table lists this clonotype with a count of one. The genes are TRBV6-6 and TRBJ2-2, with D perhaps assigned TRBD1 or TRBD2 (6 bases each). This CDR3 region has 16 residues. The germline V and J ends were trimmed by 7 bases and 0 bases, with 15 bases remaining between them. Germline CDR1 is MNHNY and CDR2 is SVGAGI (reference sequence). Written as DNA, the CDR3 is TGTGCCAGCACCTCCCCGGGGGCGACGAACACCGGGGAGCTGTTTTTT. As protein: CASTSPGATNTGELFF.

This clonotype was counted many times. The CDR3: CASSPGRYEQYF. Written as DNA, the CDR3 is TGTGCCAGCAGCCCCGGTCGCTACGAGCAGTACTTC. V usage is TRBV9 and J usage is TRBJ2-7, with unresolved D. Per germline, CDR1 SGDLS and CDR2 YYNGEE. This CDR3 is built from 12 residues. V was trimmed by 4 bases and J by 3 bases, leaving 8 bases between them.

The chain employs TRBV24-1 and TRBJ2-1; D possibly uses TRBD1 or TRBD2 (7 bases each). The germline V and J ends were trimmed by 9 bases and 7 bases, with 18 bases remaining between them. The CDR3 length is 14 residues. The germline V gene encodes CDR1 KGHDR and CDR2 SFDVKD. The CDR3 reads CATSAGGGRNEQFF. CDR3 DNA: TGTGCCACCTCTGCAGGGGGGGGTAGGAATGAGCAGTTCTTC.

The chain is built from TRBV11-2 and TRBJ2-1; D perhaps matches TRBD1 (6 bases). There are 14 residues in the CDR3. Trimming cost V 4 bases and J 7 bases, with 14 bases left between them. In germline, CDR1 is SGHAT, CDR2 FQNNGV. The CDR3 sequence: CASSSLQGWNEQFF. CDR3 nucleotide sequence: TGTGCCAGCAGCTCGTTACAGGGTTGGAATGAGCAGTTCTTC.

This chain connects TRBV2 to TRBJ2-7; 7 nucleotides agree with TRBD1. With V trimmed by 4 bases and J by 3 bases, 6 bases remained unmatched. The CDR3 length is 14 residues. Germline V gene lookup returns CDR1 SNHLY and CDR2 FYNNEI. Here the CDR3 DNA reads TGTGCCAGCAGTGTGGGGACAGATTACTACGAGCAGTACTTC. It encodes CASSVGTDYYEQYF.